This passage covers 12 T cell receptor beta chains from one sample sequenced in a study of PD-L1 blockade in urothelial cancer. Data came from immunoSEQ multiplex PCR; TCRdb stores just in-frame clones and leaves some out. The data contain 35,000 to 45,000 clones, over 70% of them seen just once; the ten biggest clones take up approximately 3.4%. The sequences come from PBMCs, collected around atezolizumab (anti-PD-L1) treatment. These receptors came from a man in his 70s with urothelial cancer.

This clone was counted a single time. The rearrangement links TRBV19 to TRBJ1-5; a weak D match, TRBD1 (5 bases). The CDR3 sequence is 14 residues long. The germline V and J ends were trimmed by 7 bases and 6 bases, with 16 bases remaining between them. CDR1 is LNHDA, CDR2 SQIVND, per germline (reference sequence). CDR3 residues: CASTYRFPSQPQHF. In DNA, the CDR3 is TGTGCCAGTACCTACAGGTTCCCCAGTCAGCCCCAGCATTTT.

The CDR3 spells CASSFQNTEAFF. CDR3 DNA sequence: TGTGCCAGTAGTTTCCAGAACACTGAAGCTTTCTTT. V usage is TRBV19 and J usage is TRBJ1-1; the D is unclear. The CDR3 runs 12 residues. Germline CDR1 LNHDA, CDR2 SQIVND (reference sequence). Trimming cost V 5 bases and J 1 base, with 5 bases left between them.

The chain combines TRBV6-7 with TRBJ2-3, with 8 bases that match TRBD2. TRBV6-7 is reported as an ORF; its role is uncertain. This CDR3 is built from 14 residues. Trimming removed 10 bases from V and 3 bases from J; junction bases left unmatched: 9. CDR3 bases: TGTGCCACCCCCCGACTAGCGCGGACAGATACGCAGTATTTT. It specifies CATPRLARTDTQYF.

The chain recombines TRBV5-4 with TRBJ2-7; 9 positions agree with TRBD1. CDR3 length: 14 residues. V dropped 2 bases and J dropped 6; count of bases not matched to a gene: 6. From germline, CDR1 is SGHNT and CDR2 YYREEE (reference sequence). CDR3 DNA: TGTGCCAGCAGCTTCGGGACAGGGATACGCGAGCAGTACTTC. Translated: CASSFGTGIREQYF.

Written as DNA, the CDR3 is TGTGCCAGCAGTTCGTATAGCTCTGGGGCCAACGTCCTGACTTTC. This encodes CASSSYSSGANVLTF. The chain has TRBV27 and TRBJ2-6; D unclear. CDR3 size: 15 residues. Trimming cost V 4 bases and J 0 bases, with 7 bases left between them. The germline V gene has CDR1 MNHEY and CDR2 SMNVEV (reference sequence).

The chain links TRBV10-1 to TRBJ1-4; tentatively, D is TRBD1 (5 bases). The V and J ends lost 9 bases and 3 bases respectively, with 23 bases between them. The germline gives CDR1 WNHNN, CDR2 SYGVQD (reference sequence). The CDR3 is 17 residues long. The CDR3 DNA sequence: TGCGCCAGTCCACAATGCCCAGGGCCGGATTCTAATGAAAAACTGTTTTTT. The encoded protein is CASPQCPGPDSNEKLFF.

The J gene is TRBJ2-3, the V gene TRBV29-1; 8 bases match TRBD2. Germline values: CDR1 SQVTM, CDR2 ANQGSEA. J was trimmed by 1 base and V by 7 bases; bases with no gene match: 7. The CDR3 is 14 amino acids. The CDR3 nucleotides are TGCAGCGGATCGGGGACTAGGGGCACAGATACGCAGTATTTT. Translating gives CSGSGTRGTDTQYF.

The rearrangement joins TRBV5-4 to TRBJ1-1, with D possibly being TRBD1 (5 bases). Germline V lookup: CDR1 SGHNT, CDR2 YYREEE (reference sequence). V was clipped by 3 bases and J by 0 bases, with 9 bases between them. The CDR3 is 14 residues long. The CDR3 nucleotides read TGTGCCAGCAGCTGGGCGGGGGTGAACACTGAAGCTTTCTTT. This codes for CASSWAGVNTEAFF.

The chain has TRBV15 and TRBJ1-6; D unresolved. Germline loops: CDR1 LNHNV, CDR2 YYDKDF (reference sequence). The CDR3 has 16 amino acids. Trimming removed 1 base at V and 7 bases at J, with 14 bases between. The CDR3 coding sequence is TGTGCCACCAGCAGAGCCCCCGCAGGCCTGAATTCACCCCTCCACTTT. Translating it yields CATSRAPAGLNSPLHF.

This clone was detected only a few times. The gene calls are TRBV6-6 and TRBJ2-5; no reliable D call. Trimming removed 6 bases from V and 3 bases from J, with 5 bases in between. The CDR3 is 11 amino acids. In germline, CDR1 is MNHNY, CDR2 SVGAGI (reference sequence). CDR3 region: CASSEEETQYF. In DNA form, the CDR3 reads TGTGCCAGCAGCGAGGAAGAGACCCAGTACTTC.

The chain joins TRBV6-5 to TRBJ2-7; 7 bases agree with TRBD1. CDR3 length: 13 amino acids. CDR1 is MNHEY and CDR2 is SVGAGI in the germline V gene. The ends lost 5 bases at V and 6 bases at J; junction bases unmatched: 7. CDR3 protein: CASSQRQGVEQYF. Written as DNA, the CDR3 is TGTGCCAGCAGTCAGAGACAGGGCGTCGAGCAGTACTTC.

The rearrangement links TRBV14 to TRBJ2-7, with TRBD2 matching 12 bases. Losses at the gene ends were 5 bases for V and 5 bases for J; bases not matched to a gene: 4. The V gene's germline CDR1 is SGHDN and CDR2 FVKESK. The CDR3 runs to 14 residues. The CDR3 protein is CASSFGLAGNEQYF. The DNA of the CDR3 is TGTGCCAGCAGCTTCGGACTAGCGGGGAACGAGCAGTACTTC.